Listed below are T cell receptor beta chains from one sample, sequenced in a study of OX40 agonist ivuxolimab in advanced cancers. Profiling relied on immunoSEQ multiplex PCR, and the TCRdb table lists in-frame clones only, not all of them. The top ten hold under 2% of the sample, which has around 39,000 clones, around 82% seen once. The source material was CD4+ or CD8+ T cells sorted from blood, sampled in a trial of the OX40 agonist ivuxolimab. The origin of the receptors is an adult with an advanced solid tumor such as melanoma, head and neck, liver or kidney cancer. Each CDR3 is given with its conserved first and last residue. Fields, in order: D gene, CDR3 length, clone size, J gene, V gene, CDR3 protein, CDR3 DNA. D genes are given only for firm matches. Where a row states a size, it is once, few, many or the class of an expanded clone; other rows omit it.

-,17,-,TRBJ1-6,TRBV25-1,CASSDYRQSAYNSPLHF,TGTGCCAGCAGTGATTACAGGCAATCGGCCTATAATTCACCCCTCCACTTT
TRBD1,18,-,TRBJ2-6,TRBV19,CASSISGTGVAGANVLTF,TGTGCCAGTAGTATCTCCGGGACAGGGGTCGCTGGGGCCAACGTCCTGACTTTC
-,14,-,TRBJ2-5,TRBV27,CASSSGYIQETQYF,TGTGCCAGCAGTTCCGGCTACATCCAAGAGACCCAGTACTTC
TRBD2,15,-,TRBJ2-7,TRBV6-6,CASRPGGTTAYEQYF,TGTGCCAGCAGACCTGGAGGGACTACCGCCTACGAGCAGTACTTC
-,16,-,TRBJ1-5,TRBV6-4,CASSEEVRLSNQPQHF,TGTGCCAGCAGTGAGGAGGTCCGCCTTAGCAATCAGCCCCAGCATTTT
-,13,-,TRBJ1-2,TRBV7-3,CASSLGRNHGYTF,TGTGCCAGCAGCTTAGGGCGAAATCATGGCTACACCTTC
-,14,-,TRBJ1-5,TRBV7-3,CASSPTLANQPQHF,TGTGCCAGCAGCCCCACACTCGCCAATCAGCCCCAGCATTTT
TRBD2,14,-,TRBJ2-7,TRBV2,CASNRAGDNYEQYF,TGTGCCAGCAATAGAGCGGGGGACAACTACGAGCAGTACTTC
TRBD2,15,-,TRBJ2-2,TRBV4-1,CASSLASGGTGELFF,TGCGCCAGCAGCCTCGCGAGCGGGGGCACCGGGGAGCTGTTTTTT
-,10,-,TRBJ2-1,TRBV5-3,CARSVKEQFF,TGTGCCAGAAGCGTGAAGGAGCAGTTCTTC
TRBD2,16,-,TRBJ2-1,TRBV7-3,CASSPGLAGGRNEQFF,TGTGCCAGCAGCCCGGGACTAGCGGGGGGTCGCAATGAGCAGTTCTTC
TRBD2,15,few,TRBJ2-2,TRBV5-1,CASSLTSGATGELFF,TGCGCCAGCAGCTTGACTAGCGGGGCCACCGGGGAGCTGTTTTTT
-,12,few,TRBJ1-1,TRBV19,CASSTINTEAFF,TGTGCCAGTAGTACCATAAACACTGAAGCTTTCTTT
-,15,-,TRBJ1-3,TRBV18,CASSLTQSSGNTIYF,TGTGCCAGCTCACTTACACAGTCCTCTGGAAACACCATATATTTT
-,16,-,TRBJ1-2,TRBV5-1,CASSLGIDRLRDGYTF,TGCGCCAGCAGCTTAGGCATAGACAGGCTACGTGATGGCTACACCTTC
TRBD1,16,few,TRBJ1-2,TRBV5-1,CASSLSGTGGSHGYTF,TGCGCCAGCAGCTTGTCTGGGACAGGGGGCAGCCATGGCTACACCTTC
TRBD1,15,-,TRBJ1-3,TRBV6-5,CASRPLGTGGNTIYF,TGTGCCAGCAGACCCCTCGGGACAGGTGGAAACACCATATATTTT
-,15,-,TRBJ1-2,TRBV10-2,CASSEPGRGRYGYTF,TGCGCCAGCAGTGAGCCCGGGAGGGGCCGCTATGGCTACACCTTC
-,16,-,TRBJ1-1,TRBV28,CASSLISWVMNTEAFF,TGTGCCAGCAGTTTAATCTCTTGGGTTATGAACACTGAAGCTTTCTTT
-,15,-,TRBJ1-5,TRBV18,CASSPEGGAGQPQHF,TGTGCCAGCTCACCAGAGGGGGGCGCCGGGCAGCCCCAGCATTTT
-,13,medium-sized,TRBJ1-1,TRBV30,CAWSTRVDTEAFF,TGTGCCTGGAGTACCAGGGTTGACACTGAAGCTTTCTTT
TRBD2,14,-,TRBJ2-3,TRBV6-1,CASSGRGGDLTQYF,TGTGCCAGCAGTGGTCGGGGGGGGGACCTTACGCAGTATTTT
-,13,-,TRBJ2-1,TRBV7-9,CASSPKGPNEQFF,TGTGCCAGCAGCCCAAAGGGGCCCAATGAGCAGTTCTTC
-,14,-,TRBJ2-5,TRBV7-9,CASSPGTHQETQYF,TGTGCCAGCAGCCCGGGGACCCACCAAGAGACCCAGTACTTC
-,14,-,TRBJ1-3,TRBV2,CASSEQVTRNTIYF,TGTGCCAGCAGTGAACAGGTTACGAGAAACACCATATATTTT
-,14,-,TRBJ1-2,TRBV4-1,CASSLGDSGYGYTF,TGCGCCAGCAGCCTGGGAGATTCCGGATATGGCTACACCTTC
-,15,-,TRBJ2-7,TRBV6-1,CASSVSGRISYEQYF,TGTGCCAGCAGCGTTTCGGGGCGTATTTCCTACGAGCAGTACTTC
-,15,-,TRBJ1-1,TRBV6-6,CASSYQSLLNTEAFF,TGTGCCAGCAGTTACCAGAGTTTATTGAACACTGAAGCTTTCTTT
-,14,-,TRBJ1-1,TRBV18,CASSPSIKNTEAFF,TGTGCCAGCTCACCAAGCATAAAGAACACTGAAGCTTTCTTT
-,16,-,TRBJ2-1,TRBV12-5,CASGLDVLGGHNEQFF,TGTGCTAGTGGTCTCGATGTGCTGGGGGGGCACAATGAGCAGTTCTTC
-,13,-,TRBJ2-3,TRBV29-1,CSVDSGVTDTQYF,TGCAGCGTTGACAGCGGCGTCACAGATACGCAGTATTTT
-,15,-,TRBJ1-1,TRBV19,CASSPTGQANQRAFF,TGTGCCAGTAGTCCAACGGGACAAGCCAACCAGAGGGCTTTCTTT
-,15,-,TRBJ2-5,TRBV9,CASSVGWSEQETQYF,TGTGCCAGCAGCGTAGGGTGGTCGGAACAAGAGACCCAGTACTTC
-,16,-,TRBJ1-1,TRBV27,CASSLRTWGRGTEAFF,TGTGCCAGCAGTTTACGTACTTGGGGGCGCGGCACTGAAGCTTTCTTT
TRBD1,17,-,TRBJ2-1,TRBV7-2,CASSPRVNRGTYNEQFF,TGTGCCAGCAGCCCCCGGGTGAACAGGGGCACATACAATGAGCAGTTCTTC
-,13,-,TRBJ1-1,TRBV5-8,CASSSGGRAEAFF,TGTGCCAGCAGCAGTGGGGGGCGGGCTGAAGCTTTCTTT
-,16,-,TRBJ2-1,TRBV7-3,CASSLMGPRNTDEQFF,TGTGCCAGCAGCTTAATGGGGCCCCGTAACACGGATGAGCAGTTCTTC
-,14,few,TRBJ1-5,TRBV7-2,CASSSGAINQPQHF,TGTGCCAGCAGCTCGGGAGCTATAAATCAGCCCCAGCATTTT
TRBD1,15,-,TRBJ1-2,TRBV7-2,CASSIGNRGIGGYTF,TGTGCCAGCAGCATAGGGAACAGGGGAATCGGTGGCTACACCTTC
-,13,few,TRBJ2-2,TRBV6-1,CASTPFVSGELFF,TGTGCCAGCACCCCCTTTGTCTCCGGGGAGCTGTTTTTT
-,12,-,TRBJ1-6,TRBV30,CAWSPSPHRHHF,TGTGCCTGGAGTCCTTCTCCCCACAGGCACCACTTT
-,13,few,TRBJ2-6,TRBV5-1,CASSLPGANVLTF,TGCGCCAGCAGCTTGCCCGGGGCCAACGTCCTGACTTTC
TRBD2,15,once,TRBJ2-2,TRBV18,CASSIAGATTGELFF,TGTGCCAGCTCAATAGCGGGGGCAACCACCGGGGAGCTGTTTTTT
TRBD1,14,-,TRBJ1-6,TRBV19,CASSGQGNNSPLHF,TGTGCCAGTAGCGGACAGGGGAATAATTCACCCCTCCACTTT
TRBD1,17,-,TRBJ2-2,TRBV9,CASSPRPGQGGAGELFF,TGTGCCAGCAGCCCCCGACCGGGACAGGGCGGGGCCGGGGAGCTGTTTTTT